The entry that follows covers one T cell receptor beta chain sequence. The protocol was immunoSEQ multiplex PCR, while the TCRdb copy is restricted to in-frame clones and leaves out a portion. The sample contains 15,000 to 20,000 clones, 82% of which appear only once. This sample is part of a study of PD-1 blockade in classical Hodgkin lymphoma. The CDR3 has 14 residues. Germline CDR1 is SEHNR and CDR2 is FQNEAQ (reference sequence). V shed 4 bases, J shed 5 bases, and the junction held 4 bases outside the gene matches. No patient escaped relapse after autologous stem cell transplantation, and brentuximab vedotin exposure varied.

The TCR sequence derives from a human donor with classical Hodgkin lymphoma. The chain couples TRBV7-9 to TRBJ1-5; 8 bases are shared with TRBD1. The sample was peripheral blood mononuclear cells (PBMCs), taken before the second cycle of nivolumab. CDR3 bases: TGTGCCAGCAGCTCGGACAGGGTAGATCAGCCCCAGCATTTT. It yields the protein CASSSDRVDQPQHF.